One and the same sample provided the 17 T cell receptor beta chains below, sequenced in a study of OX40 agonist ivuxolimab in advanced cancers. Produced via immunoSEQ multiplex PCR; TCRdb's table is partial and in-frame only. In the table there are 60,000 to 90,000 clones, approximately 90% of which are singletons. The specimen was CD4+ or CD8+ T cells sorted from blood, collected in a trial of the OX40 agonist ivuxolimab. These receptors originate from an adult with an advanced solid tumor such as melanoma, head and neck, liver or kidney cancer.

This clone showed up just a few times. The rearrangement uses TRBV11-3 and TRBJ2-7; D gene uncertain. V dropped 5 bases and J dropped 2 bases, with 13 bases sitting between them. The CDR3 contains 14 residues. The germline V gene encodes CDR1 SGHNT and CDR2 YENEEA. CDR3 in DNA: TGTGCCAGCAGCCAACAGCGTGAGACCTACGAGCAGTACTTC. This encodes CASSQQRETYEQYF. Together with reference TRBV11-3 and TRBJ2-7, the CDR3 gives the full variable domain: EAGVVQSPRYKIIEKKQPVAFWCNPISGHNTLYWYLQNLGQGPELLIRYENEEAVDDSQLPKDRFSAERLKGVDSTLKIQPAELGDSAVYLCASSQQRETYEQYFGPGTRLTVT.

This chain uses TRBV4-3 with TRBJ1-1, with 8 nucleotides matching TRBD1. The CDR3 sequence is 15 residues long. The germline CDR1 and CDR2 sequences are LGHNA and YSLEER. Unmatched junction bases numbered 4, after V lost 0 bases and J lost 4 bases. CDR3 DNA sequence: TGCGCCAGCAGCCAAGAAACCGGGACAGGCACTGAAGCTTTCTTT. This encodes CASSQETGTGTEAFF.

CDR3 nucleotides: TGCGCCAGCTCATACCAGGGGGATCAGCCCCAGCATTTT. This sequence encodes CASSYQGDQPQHF. The chain uses TRBV10-1 and TRBJ1-5; 7 nucleotides align to TRBD1. CDR1 is WNHNN, CDR2 SYGVQD, per germline (reference sequence). The CDR3 contains 13 residues. V lost 8 bases to trimming and J lost 5 bases; unmatched junction nucleotides: 6.

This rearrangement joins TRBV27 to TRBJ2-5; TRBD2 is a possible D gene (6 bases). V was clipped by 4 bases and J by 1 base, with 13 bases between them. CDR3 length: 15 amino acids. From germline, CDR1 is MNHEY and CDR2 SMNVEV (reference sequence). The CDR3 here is CASSYGGQPQETQYF. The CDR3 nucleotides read TGTGCCAGCAGTTACGGAGGGCAGCCCCAAGAGACCCAGTACTTC.

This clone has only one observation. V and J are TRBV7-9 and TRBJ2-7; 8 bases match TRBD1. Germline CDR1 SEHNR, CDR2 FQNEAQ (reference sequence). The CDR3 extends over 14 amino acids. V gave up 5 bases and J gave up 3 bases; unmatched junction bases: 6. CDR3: CASSQGQVVYEQYF. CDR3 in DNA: TGTGCCAGCAGCCAGGGACAGGTAGTCTACGAGCAGTACTTC.

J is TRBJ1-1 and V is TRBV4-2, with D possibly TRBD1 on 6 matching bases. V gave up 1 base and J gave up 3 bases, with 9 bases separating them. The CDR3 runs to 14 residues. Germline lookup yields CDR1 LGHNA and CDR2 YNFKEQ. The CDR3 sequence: CASSQGGPDTEAFF. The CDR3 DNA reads TGTGCCAGCAGCCAAGGGGGGCCGGACACTGAAGCTTTCTTT.

In DNA form, the CDR3 reads TGTGCCAGCAGTCCAACAGGGGCCACTGAAGCTTTCTTT. Protein product: CASSPTGATEAFF. J is TRBJ1-1 and V is TRBV6-1, with 7 bases aligning to TRBD1. With V trimmed by 5 bases and J by 4 bases, 4 bases remained unmatched. This CDR3 comprises 13 residues. Germline CDR1 reads MNHNS; CDR2 reads SASEGT.

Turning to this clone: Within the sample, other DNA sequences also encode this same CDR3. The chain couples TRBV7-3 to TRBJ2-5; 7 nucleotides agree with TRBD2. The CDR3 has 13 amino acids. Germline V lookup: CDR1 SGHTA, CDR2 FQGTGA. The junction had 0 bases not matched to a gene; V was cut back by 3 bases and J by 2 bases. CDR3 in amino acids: CASSFSGQETQYF. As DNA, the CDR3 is TGTGCCAGCAGCTTTAGCGGGCAAGAGACCCAGTACTTC.

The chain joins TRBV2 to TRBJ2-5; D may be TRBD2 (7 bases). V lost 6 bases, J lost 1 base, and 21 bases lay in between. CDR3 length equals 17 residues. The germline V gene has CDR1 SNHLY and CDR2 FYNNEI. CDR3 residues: CASSRTGGRAFQETQYF. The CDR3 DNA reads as TGTGCCAGCAGCCGAACGGGGGGCCGGGCTTTCCAAGAGACCCAGTACTTC.

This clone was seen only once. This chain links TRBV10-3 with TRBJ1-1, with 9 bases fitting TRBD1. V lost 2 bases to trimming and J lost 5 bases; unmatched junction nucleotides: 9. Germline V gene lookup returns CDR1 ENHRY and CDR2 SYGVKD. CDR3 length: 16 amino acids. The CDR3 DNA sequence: TGTGCCATCAGTGAGACCGGACAGGGGTTGGGAACTGAAGCTTTCTTT. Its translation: CAISETGQGLGTEAFF.

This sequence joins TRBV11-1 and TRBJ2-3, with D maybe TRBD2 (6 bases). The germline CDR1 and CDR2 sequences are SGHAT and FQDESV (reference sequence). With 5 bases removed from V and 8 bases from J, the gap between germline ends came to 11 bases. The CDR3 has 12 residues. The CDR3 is CASSSPGLTQYF. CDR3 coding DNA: TGTGCCAGCAGCAGTCCGGGACTTACGCAGTATTTT.

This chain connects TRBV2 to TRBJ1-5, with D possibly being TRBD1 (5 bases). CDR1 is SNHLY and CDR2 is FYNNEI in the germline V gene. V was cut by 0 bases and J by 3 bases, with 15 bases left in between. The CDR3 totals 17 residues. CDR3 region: CASSEAGDSLNNQPQHF. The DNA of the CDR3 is TGTGCCAGCAGTGAAGCGGGGGATAGCTTGAACAATCAGCCCCAGCATTTT.

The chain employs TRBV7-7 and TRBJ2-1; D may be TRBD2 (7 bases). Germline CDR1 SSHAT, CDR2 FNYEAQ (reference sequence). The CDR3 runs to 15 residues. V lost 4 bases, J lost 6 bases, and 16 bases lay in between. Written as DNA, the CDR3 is TGTGCCAGCAGCTCTTTTGGGGGGGCGGGCAATGAGCAGTTCTTC. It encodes CASSSFGGAGNEQFF.

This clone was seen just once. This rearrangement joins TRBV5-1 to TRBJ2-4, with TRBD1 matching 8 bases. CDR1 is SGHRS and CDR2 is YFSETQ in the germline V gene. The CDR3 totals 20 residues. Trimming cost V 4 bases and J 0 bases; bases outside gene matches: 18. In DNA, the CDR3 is TGCGCCAGCAGCCCGAGGAAGGGACAGGCGAAGGAGGTAGCCAAAAACATTCAGTACTTC. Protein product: CASSPRKGQAKEVAKNIQYF.

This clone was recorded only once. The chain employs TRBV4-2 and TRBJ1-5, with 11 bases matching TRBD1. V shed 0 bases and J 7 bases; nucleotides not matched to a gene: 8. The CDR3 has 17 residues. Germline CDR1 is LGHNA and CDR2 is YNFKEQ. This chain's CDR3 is CASSQDRSGQGDQPQHF. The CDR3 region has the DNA TGTGCCAGCAGCCAAGATCGGTCGGGACAGGGGGACCAGCCCCAGCATTTT.

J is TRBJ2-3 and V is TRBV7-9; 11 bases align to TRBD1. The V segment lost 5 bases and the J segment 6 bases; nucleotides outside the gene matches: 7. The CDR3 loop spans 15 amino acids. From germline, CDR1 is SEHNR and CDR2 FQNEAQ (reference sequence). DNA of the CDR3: TGTGCCAGCAGCACCGGACAGGGGGCGGTGGATACGCAGTATTTT. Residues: CASSTGQGAVDTQYF.

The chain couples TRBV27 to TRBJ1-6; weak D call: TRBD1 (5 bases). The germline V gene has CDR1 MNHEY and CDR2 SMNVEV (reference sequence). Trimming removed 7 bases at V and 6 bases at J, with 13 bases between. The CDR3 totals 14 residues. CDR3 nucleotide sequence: TGTGCCAGCACGTCAAGGGGCTTTAATTCACCCCTCCACTTT. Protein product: CASTSRGFNSPLHF.